This T cell receptor beta chain was profiled in a study of cytomegalovirus exposure and HLA in healthy donors. Germline V gene data show CDR1 as SGHRS and CDR2 as YFSETQ. The CDR3 covers 15 residues. V lost 5 bases to trimming and J lost 0 bases; unmatched junction nucleotides: 3. Regarding this clone: The antigen is not known.

Points from the study as a whole: CMV serostatus was the only recorded immune exposure for donors. In a later analysis, V- and J-gene trimming of beta chains associated with a DCLRE1C missense variant, replicated independently. In a later analysis, most CMV-associated TCR beta chains appeared HLA-restricted.

Primers for the PCR totalled 60 Vbeta and 13 Jbeta. Assay: immunoSEQ multiplex PCR; the TCRdb copy retains only in-frame clones and omits some. The sample has 120,000 or so clones; 17% are singletons. Sequencing was carried out using PBMCs. This sequence joins TRBV5-1 and TRBJ2-2; 8 nucleotides match TRBD2. The receptor comes from a female donor in good health and CMV-seropositive. In DNA, the CDR3 is TGCGCCAGCAGGAGACTAGCGCCGAACACCGGGGAGCTGTTTTTT. This gives the protein CASRRLAPNTGELFF.